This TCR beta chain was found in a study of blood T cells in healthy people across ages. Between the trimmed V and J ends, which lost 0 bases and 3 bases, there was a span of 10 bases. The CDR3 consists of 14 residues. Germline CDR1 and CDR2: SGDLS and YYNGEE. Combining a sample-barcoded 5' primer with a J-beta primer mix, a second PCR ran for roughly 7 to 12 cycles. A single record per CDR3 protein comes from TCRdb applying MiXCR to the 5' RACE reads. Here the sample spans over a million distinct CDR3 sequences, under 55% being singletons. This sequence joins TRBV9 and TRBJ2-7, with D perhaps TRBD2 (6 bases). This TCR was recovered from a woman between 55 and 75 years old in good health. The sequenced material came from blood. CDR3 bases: TGTGCCAGCAGCGTAGGCGGGGCCGGCTACGAGCAGTACTTC. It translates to CASSVGGAGYEQYF.